Each of the 30 T cell receptor beta chains below was sequenced from the same sample in a study of cytomegalovirus exposure and HLA in healthy donors. Researchers ran the PCR with 60 Vbeta and 13 Jbeta primers. Generated by immunoSEQ multiplex PCR, the TCRdb table keeps only in-frame clones and is missing some. The table records approximately 150,000 clones, about two thirds of them present only once. The sequenced material came from PBMCs. The receptors here all came from a woman between 18 and 29 years old in good health and CMV-seronegative.

J is TRBJ2-1 and V is TRBV10-2; D may be TRBD2 (6 bases). The CDR3 is 13 residues long. Germline V gives CDR1 WSHSY, CDR2 SAAADI. Deletions cut 8 bases from V and 14 bases from J, with 22 bases between. The CDR3 spells CASQGMGLMLEFF. DNA for the CDR3: TGCGCCAGCCAAGGGATGGGACTGATGCTGGAGTTCTTC.

This sequence joins TRBV4-1 and TRBJ1-3; weak D call: TRBD1 (5 bases). This CDR3 is 14 amino acids long. Germline V CDR1 and CDR2: MGHRA, YSYEKL. The V end lost 5 bases, the J end lost 4 bases, and 12 bases lay between the germline ends. Written as DNA, the CDR3 is TGCGCCAGCAGCGGTGGCAGGGAAGGAAACACCATATATTTT. It codes for CASSGGREGNTIYF.

This clone was seen a few times. The CDR3 coding sequence is TGTGCCAGCAGCCCCGACAGGCCCTACGAGCAGTACTTC. Amino acid sequence: CASSPDRPYEQYF. The J gene is TRBJ2-7, the V gene TRBV7-9; D may be TRBD1 (6 bases). This CDR3 has 13 residues. V was trimmed by 5 bases and J by 2 bases, leaving 10 bases between them. The V gene's germline CDR1 is SEHNR and CDR2 FQNEAQ (reference sequence).

A single count supports this clone. The chain recombines TRBV7-2 with TRBJ1-2; the D is unclear. CDR1 is SGHTA and CDR2 is FQGNSA in the germline V gene. The V end lost 4 bases, the J end lost 8 bases, and 20 bases lay between the germline ends. The CDR3 has 15 amino acids. CDR3 amino acids: CASSSDPGRIGGYTF. In nucleotides, the CDR3 is TGTGCCAGCAGCTCGGACCCGGGAAGAATAGGCGGCTACACCTTC.

The chain uses TRBV7-2 and TRBJ2-1; 10 nucleotides agree with TRBD1. The germline CDR1 and CDR2 sequences are SGHTA and FQGNSA. The CDR3 sequence is 16 residues long. The V segment lost 3 bases and the J segment 7 bases; nucleotides outside the gene matches: 9. The CDR3 bases are TGTGCCAGCAGCTTCGGGTCCGGGACAGGGGCGAATGAGCAGTTCTTC. Translating it yields CASSFGSGTGANEQFF.

The V and J genes are TRBV27 and TRBJ1-3, with D possibly matching TRBD1 (6 bases). Between the trimmed V and J ends, which lost 5 bases and 0 bases, there was a span of 14 bases. This CDR3 is built from 16 residues. CDR1 is MNHEY and CDR2 is SMNVEV in the germline V gene (reference sequence). CDR3 nucleotides: TGTGCCAGCAGTCGCACAACAGGGTCCTCTGGAAACACCATATATTTT. Its translation: CASSRTTGSSGNTIYF.

The rearrangement joins TRBV6-5 to TRBJ2-5; D is possibly TRBD2 (5 bases). Germline V lookup: CDR1 MNHEY, CDR2 SVGAGI. Trimming took 10 bases from V and 1 from J, leaving 16 bases between them. The CDR3 is 14 amino acids. For the CDR3, the DNA is TGTGCCACCCGGTACGGGGTTATCCAAGAGACCCAGTACTTC. Its protein is CATRYGVIQETQYF.

The rearrangement links TRBV28 to TRBJ2-7, with a possible D match to TRBD2 (6 bases). The germline V gene encodes CDR1 MDHEN and CDR2 SYDVKM. With 5 bases removed from V and 4 bases from J, the gap between germline ends came to 12 bases. CDR3 length equals 13 residues. CDR3 amino acids: CASSPSDRYEQYV. In DNA, the CDR3 is TGTGCCAGCAGTCCTAGCGACAGATACGAGCAGTACGTC.

CDR3 DNA: TGCGCCAGCAGCCAAGATCCCAAAGGGAGCGGGAAGGTCGAGCAGTACGTC. It yields the protein CASSQDPKGSGKVEQYV. The chain couples TRBV4-3 to TRBJ2-7, with 7 bases identical to TRBD2. Germline values: CDR1 LGHNA, CDR2 YSLEER. The CDR3 extends over 17 amino acids. The junction had 14 bases not matched to a gene; V was cut back by 0 bases and J by 6 bases.

The chain links TRBV7-8 to TRBJ2-1, with D maybe TRBD2 (5 bases). Germline V gene data show CDR1 as SGHVS and CDR2 as FQNEAQ. The ends were cut back, 2 bases at V and 9 bases at J, with 11 bases in the middle. This CDR3 contains 13 residues. CDR3 sequence (DNA): TGTGCCAGCAGCTTATCCGCGGGCGGTGAGCAGTTCTTC. It specifies CASSLSAGGEQFF.

This chain uses TRBV4-3 with TRBJ1-1, with D unresolved. This CDR3 is built from 16 residues. Germline V lookup: CDR1 LGHNA, CDR2 YSLEER. V shed 0 bases and J shed 1 base, with 12 bases lying between them. In DNA form, the CDR3 reads TGCGCCAGCAGCCAAGATCTGAGTTCAGGGAACACTGAAGCTTTCTTT. Protein: CASSQDLSSGNTEAFF.

The chain has TRBV10-3 and TRBJ2-2, with D unclear. Trimming removed 6 bases at V and 6 bases at J, with 17 bases between. Germline CDR1 ENHRY, CDR2 SYGVKD. This CDR3 comprises 15 residues. The CDR3 is CAISQTFGSAGELFF. The DNA of the CDR3 is TGTGCCATCAGCCAGACTTTCGGTTCCGCCGGGGAGCTGTTTTTT.

V usage is TRBV7-6 and J usage is TRBJ2-2; 9 bases align to TRBD2. V dropped 6 bases and J dropped 6; count of bases not matched to a gene: 8. Germline V lookup: CDR1 SGHVS, CDR2 FNYEAQ. The CDR3 length is 15 residues. The DNA of the CDR3 is TGTGCCAGCAGGCCCGGACTAGCGACGGCCGGGGAGCTGTTTTTT. It codes for CASRPGLATAGELFF.

The chain recombines TRBV6-1 with TRBJ2-3; 10 nucleotides match TRBD2. The CDR3 is made up of 15 amino acids. V dropped 2 bases and J dropped 4; count of bases not matched to a gene: 3. The germline V gene has CDR1 MNHNS and CDR2 SASEGT. As DNA, the CDR3 is TGTGCCAGCAGTGAAAGCGGGGGGGCGGCAGATACGCAGTATTTT. It codes for CASSESGGAADTQYF.

The J gene is TRBJ2-7, the V gene TRBV6-6; 10 bases are shared with TRBD1. This CDR3 is 13 amino acids long. Germline CDR1 is MNHNY and CDR2 is SVGAGI (reference sequence). Unmatched junction bases numbered 5, after V lost 9 bases and J lost 3 bases. CDR3 nucleotides: TGTGCCAGTACCGGGACAGGGGTCTACGAGCAGTACTTC. Translation: CASTGTGVYEQYF.

A few counts support this clone. This chain joins TRBV5-6 and TRBJ2-3; 8 bases fit TRBD2. Losses at the gene ends were 2 bases for V and 6 bases for J; bases not matched to a gene: 5. Looked up from germline, CDR1 is SGHDT and CDR2 is YYEEEE. The CDR3 runs 14 residues. In nucleotides, the CDR3 is TGTGCCAGCAGCTTAGCGGGAGAGGTGGATACGCAGTATTTT. Protein: CASSLAGEVDTQYF. The whole variable domain, filled in from reference TRBV5-6 and TRBJ2-3, reads DAGVTQSPTHLIKTRGQQVTLRCSPKSGHDTVSWYQQALGQGPQFIFQYYEEEERQRGNFPDRFSGHQFPNYSSELNVNALLLGDSALYLCASSLAGEVDTQYFGPGTRLTVL.

This clone was detected only once. This rearrangement joins TRBV2 to TRBJ2-2; D gene unclear. V was trimmed by 4 bases and J by 2 bases, leaving 11 bases between them. The CDR3 is made up of 15 amino acids. CDR1 and CDR2 (germline): SNHLY, FYNNEI. CDR3 amino acids: CASSGGATNTGELFF. The CDR3 coding sequence is TGTGCCAGCAGTGGAGGAGCTACCAACACCGGGGAGCTGTTTTTT.

The J gene is TRBJ1-1, the V gene TRBV11-3; 10 bases match TRBD1. Per germline, CDR1 SGHNT and CDR2 YENEEA. Trimming cost V 4 bases and J 3 bases; bases outside gene matches: 5. There are 15 residues in the CDR3. CDR3 protein: CASSYAGTGDTEAFF. CDR3 nucleotides: TGTGCCAGCAGCTACGCCGGGACAGGGGACACTGAAGCTTTCTTT.

The J gene is TRBJ1-5, the V gene TRBV19; D is uncertain. Germline V gene lookup returns CDR1 LNHDA and CDR2 SQIVND (reference sequence). The V gene lost 9 bases and the J gene lost 1 base, with 13 bases spanning the gap. The CDR3 loop spans 14 amino acids. CDR3 in amino acids: CASVRRGSNQPQHF. The DNA for the CDR3 is TGTGCCAGCGTCCGGAGAGGGAGCAATCAGCCCCAGCATTTT. Full variable domain (missing parts from reference TRBV19 and TRBJ1-5): DGGITQSPKYLFRKEGQNVTLSCEQNLNHDAMYWYRQDPGQGLRLIYYSQIVNDFQKGDIAEGYSVSREKKESFPLTVTSAQKNPTAFYLCASVRRGSNQPQHFGDGTRLSIL.

This clone was observed once. The V gene is TRBV29-1, the J gene TRBJ2-5; 8 bases align to TRBD1. From germline, CDR1 is SQVTM and CDR2 ANQGSEA. The CDR3 has 12 amino acids. With V trimmed by 7 bases and J by 1 base, 2 bases remained unmatched. The chain's CDR3 is CSGGQVQETQYF. CDR3 nucleotides: TGCAGCGGGGGACAGGTCCAAGAGACCCAGTACTTC. Together with reference TRBV29-1 and TRBJ2-5, the CDR3 gives the full variable domain: SAVISQKPSRDICQRGTSLTIQCQVDSQVTMMFWYRQQPGQSLTLIATANQGSEATYESGFVIDKFPISRPNLTFSTLTVSNMSPEDSSIYLCSGGQVQETQYFGPGTRLLVL.

The chain carries TRBV29-1 and TRBJ2-2; D remains unclear. The length of the CDR3 is 12 residues. The V gene lost 4 bases and the J gene lost 1 base, with 4 bases spanning the gap. Germline CDR1 and CDR2: SQVTM and ANQGSEA. DNA of the CDR3: TGCAGCGTTGCACTGAACACCGGGGAGCTGTTTTTT. Translation: CSVALNTGELFF.

V is TRBV5-5 and J is TRBJ2-2, with D maybe TRBD1 (6 bases). Trimming took off 3 bases at V and 4 bases at J, with 10 bases between the two ends. The CDR3 sequence is 14 residues long. Germline-derived CDR1 and CDR2 are SGHKS and YYEKEE (reference sequence). CDR3 in DNA: TGTGCCAGCAGCTCGCCGACAGGCACCGGGGAGCTGTTTTTT. Translation gives CASSSPTGTGELFF.

This clone was found a few times. The gene calls are TRBV2 and TRBJ1-2; 7 bases fit TRBD1. Germline V gene lookup returns CDR1 SNHLY and CDR2 FYNNEI. This CDR3 contains 14 residues. Germline trimming cut 4 bases from V and 1 base from J; bases unmatched to any gene: 3. The CDR3 nucleotides read TGTGCCAGCAGTGGACAGGGAGGTAACTATGGCTACACCTTC. This translates into CASSGQGGNYGYTF.

Comments on this clone: At one boundary the junction diverges from the germline segment, which might be a read error. This chain connects TRBV2 to TRBJ2-6; maybe TRBD2 (7 bases). The germline V gene encodes CDR1 SNHLY and CDR2 FYNNEI. This CDR3 is built from 16 residues. Written as DNA, the CDR3 is TGTGCCAGCAAGTCAGGGGAGGGCTCTGGGGCCAACGGCCTGACTTTC. This translates into CASKSGEGSGANGLTF.

The gene calls are TRBV7-9 and TRBJ1-2; D not resolved. Germline assignment: CDR1 SEHNR and CDR2 FQNEAQ (reference sequence). The CDR3 totals 16 residues. Trimming cost V 5 bases and J 2 bases, with 18 bases left between them. DNA of the CDR3: TGTGCCAGCAGCCCCTCCGACGGACTGACCAACTATGGCTACACCTTC. Translating gives CASSPSDGLTNYGYTF.

This clone was seen a handful of times. The CDR3 here is CASSQAGLYGYTF. CDR3 coding DNA: TGCGCCAGCAGCCAGGCAGGGTTGTATGGCTACACCTTC. The V and J genes are TRBV4-3 and TRBJ1-2; tentative D call: TRBD1 (5 bases). This CDR3 is built from 13 residues. Germline V CDR1 and CDR2: LGHNA, YSLEER. The ends were cut back, 3 bases at V and 5 bases at J, with 10 bases in the middle.

The chain links TRBV30 to TRBJ1-1; D is unresolved. CDR3 size: 13 residues. V was pared by 0 bases and J by 1 base, with 6 bases between. In germline, CDR1 is GTSNPN, CDR2 SVGIG (reference sequence). This CDR3 reads CAWSVLGNTEAFF. The CDR3, as DNA: TGTGCCTGGAGTGTACTAGGGAACACTGAAGCTTTCTTT.

The CDR3 spells CASSPINSGANVLTF. The CDR3 DNA follows: TGTGCCAGCAGCCCTATAAACTCTGGGGCCAACGTCCTGACTTTC. This sequence joins TRBV2 and TRBJ2-6; D remains ambiguous. CDR1 is SNHLY, CDR2 FYNNEI, per germline. This CDR3 has 15 residues. The V and J ends lost 6 bases and 0 bases respectively, with 9 bases between them.

The genes are TRBV7-2 and TRBJ2-1; a weak D match, TRBD1 (5 bases). Trimming removed 5 bases from V and 0 bases from J, with 14 bases in between. Looked up from germline, CDR1 is SGHTA and CDR2 is FQGNSA. The CDR3 runs 16 residues. CDR3 amino acids: CASSPIGHPSYNEQFF. In nucleotides, the CDR3 is TGTGCCAGCAGCCCGATCGGACACCCCTCCTACAATGAGCAGTTCTTC.

This chain joins TRBV2 and TRBJ2-5; no definite D call. V was trimmed by 11 bases and J by 2 bases, leaving 15 bases between them. CDR3 size: 13 residues. The germline CDR1 and CDR2 sequences are SNHLY and FYNNEI. The CDR3 region has the DNA TGTGCCGGCCATCGACTCGCTCAAGAGACCCAGTACTTC. Translation gives CAGHRLAQETQYF. Using reference TRBV2 and TRBJ2-5 for the parts outside the CDR3, the full variable domain is EPEVTQTPSHQVTQMGQEVILRCVPISNHLYFYWYRQILGQKVEFLVSFYNNEISEKSEIFDDQFSVERPDGSNFTLKIRSTKLEDSAMYFCAGHRLAQETQYFGPGTRLLVL.